This record covers a single T cell receptor beta chain. Its matching antigen is unknown. Method: immunoSEQ multiplex PCR; TCRdb's copy keeps in-frame clones and lacks some. The repertoire holds about 70,000 clones, with under 90% as singletons. The CDR3 is made up of 14 amino acids. Germline V gene data show CDR1 as SNHLY and CDR2 as FYNNEI. V was pared by 3 bases and J by 2 bases, with 11 bases between. The source of the sample is a study of graft-versus-host responses after intestinal transplantation. About the research overall: Transplants given to recipients were multivisceral, liver-intestinal, or isolated intestinal. Anti-thymocyte globulin induction, then tacrolimus and steroids for 3 to 4 years, went to all recipients. Study-level results: GvH clone levels peaked in circulation, and this peak was associated with early post-transplant HvG declines.

The sequencing here drew on unstimulated CD4+ T cells sorted from spleen or lymph node cells, taken before transplant. The V and J genes are TRBV2 and TRBJ2-7; perhaps TRBD2 as D (7 bases). This TCR derives from a human donor who was the organ donor for an intestinal transplant. CDR3 region: CASSDGGAAYEQYV. CDR3 nucleotides: TGTGCCAGCAGTGATGGGGGGGCAGCCTACGAGCAGTACGTC.